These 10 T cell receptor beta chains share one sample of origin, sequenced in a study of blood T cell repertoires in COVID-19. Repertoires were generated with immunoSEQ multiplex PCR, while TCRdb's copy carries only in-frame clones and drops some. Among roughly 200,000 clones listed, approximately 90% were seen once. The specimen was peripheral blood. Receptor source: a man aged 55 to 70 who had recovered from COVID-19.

CDR3 DNA: TGTGCCAGTAGGATCCAGGGTCCAGATACGCAGTATTTT. This gives the protein CASRIQGPDTQYF. The chain is built from TRBV7-2 and TRBJ2-3, with D perhaps TRBD1 (5 bases). Germline V gene lookup returns CDR1 SGHTA and CDR2 FQGNSA. With 9 bases removed from V and 4 bases from J, the gap between germline ends came to 14 bases. This CDR3 is built from 13 residues.

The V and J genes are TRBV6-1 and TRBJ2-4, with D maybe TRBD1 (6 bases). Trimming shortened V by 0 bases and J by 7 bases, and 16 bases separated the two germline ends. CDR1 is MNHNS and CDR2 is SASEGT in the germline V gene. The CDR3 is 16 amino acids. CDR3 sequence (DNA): TGTGCCAGCAGTGAAGCGGGGAACAGGGTCTATAACATTCAGTACTTC. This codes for CASSEAGNRVYNIQYF.

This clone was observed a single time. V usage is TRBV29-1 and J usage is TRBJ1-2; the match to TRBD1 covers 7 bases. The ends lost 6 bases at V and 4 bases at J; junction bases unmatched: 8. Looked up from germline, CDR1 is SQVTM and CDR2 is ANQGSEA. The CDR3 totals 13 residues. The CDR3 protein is CSVDPGQLYGYTF. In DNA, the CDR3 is TGCAGCGTGGATCCGGGACAGCTCTATGGCTACACCTTC.

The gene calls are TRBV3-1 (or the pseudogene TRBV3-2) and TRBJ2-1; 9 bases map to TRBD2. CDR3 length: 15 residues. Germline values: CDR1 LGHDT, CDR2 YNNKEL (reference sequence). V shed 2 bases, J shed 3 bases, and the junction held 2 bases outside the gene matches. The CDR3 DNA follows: TGTGCCAGCAGCCAACGCGGGAGGGACTACAATGAGCAGTTCTTC. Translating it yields CASSQRGRDYNEQFF.

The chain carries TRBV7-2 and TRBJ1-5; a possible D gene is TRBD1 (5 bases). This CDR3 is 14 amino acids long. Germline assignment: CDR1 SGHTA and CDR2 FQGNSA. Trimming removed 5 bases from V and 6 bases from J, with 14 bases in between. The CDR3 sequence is CASSLLRGGQPQHF. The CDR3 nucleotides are TGTGCCAGCAGCCTCCTCCGGGGGGGTCAGCCCCAGCATTTT.

CDR3 loop: CASSPWGEEQPQHF. The CDR3 region has the DNA TGCGCCAGCAGCCCCTGGGGGGAGGAGCAGCCCCAGCATTTT. The V and J genes are TRBV5-1 and TRBJ1-5, with D maybe TRBD1 (5 bases). This CDR3 has 14 amino acids. Germline CDR1 and CDR2: SGHRS and YFSETQ. The V end lost 4 bases, the J end lost 7 bases, and 15 bases lay between the germline ends.

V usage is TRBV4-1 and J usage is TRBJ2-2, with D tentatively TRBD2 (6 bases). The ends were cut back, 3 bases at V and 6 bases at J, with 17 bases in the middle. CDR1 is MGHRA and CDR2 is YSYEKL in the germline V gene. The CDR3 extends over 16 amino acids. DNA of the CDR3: TGCGCCAGCAGCCACGCTGGAGGGCGAGTAGCCGGGGAGCTGTTTTTT. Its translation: CASSHAGGRVAGELFF.

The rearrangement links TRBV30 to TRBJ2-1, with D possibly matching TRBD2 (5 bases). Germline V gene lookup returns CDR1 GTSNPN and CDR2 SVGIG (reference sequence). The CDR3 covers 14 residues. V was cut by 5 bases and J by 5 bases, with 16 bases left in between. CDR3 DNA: TGTGCCTGGGGACCGGGAAGAGGTAACAATGAGCAGTTCTTC. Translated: CAWGPGRGNNEQFF.

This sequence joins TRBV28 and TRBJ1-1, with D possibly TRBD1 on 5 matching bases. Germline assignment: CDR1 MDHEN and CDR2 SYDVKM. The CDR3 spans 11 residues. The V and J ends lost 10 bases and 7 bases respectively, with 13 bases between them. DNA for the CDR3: TGTGCCACCAGGGAGGCGGTTGAAGCTTTCTTT. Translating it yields CATREAVEAFF. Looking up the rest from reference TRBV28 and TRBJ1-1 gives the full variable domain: DVKVTQSSRYLVKRTGEKVFLECVQDMDHENMFWYRQDPGLGLRLIYFSYDVKMKEKGDIPEGYSVSREKKERFSLILESASTNQTSMYLCATREAVEAFFGQGTRLTVV.

CDR3 DNA sequence: TGTGCCAGCCCCGGAAGGGGGAACACCGGGGAGCTGTTTTTT. Its protein product is CASPGRGNTGELFF. The chain employs TRBV11-2 and TRBJ2-2; weak D call: TRBD1 (5 bases). V was trimmed by 8 bases and J by 1 base, leaving 11 bases between them. CDR1 is SGHAT and CDR2 is FQNNGV in the germline V gene. This CDR3 is built from 14 residues.